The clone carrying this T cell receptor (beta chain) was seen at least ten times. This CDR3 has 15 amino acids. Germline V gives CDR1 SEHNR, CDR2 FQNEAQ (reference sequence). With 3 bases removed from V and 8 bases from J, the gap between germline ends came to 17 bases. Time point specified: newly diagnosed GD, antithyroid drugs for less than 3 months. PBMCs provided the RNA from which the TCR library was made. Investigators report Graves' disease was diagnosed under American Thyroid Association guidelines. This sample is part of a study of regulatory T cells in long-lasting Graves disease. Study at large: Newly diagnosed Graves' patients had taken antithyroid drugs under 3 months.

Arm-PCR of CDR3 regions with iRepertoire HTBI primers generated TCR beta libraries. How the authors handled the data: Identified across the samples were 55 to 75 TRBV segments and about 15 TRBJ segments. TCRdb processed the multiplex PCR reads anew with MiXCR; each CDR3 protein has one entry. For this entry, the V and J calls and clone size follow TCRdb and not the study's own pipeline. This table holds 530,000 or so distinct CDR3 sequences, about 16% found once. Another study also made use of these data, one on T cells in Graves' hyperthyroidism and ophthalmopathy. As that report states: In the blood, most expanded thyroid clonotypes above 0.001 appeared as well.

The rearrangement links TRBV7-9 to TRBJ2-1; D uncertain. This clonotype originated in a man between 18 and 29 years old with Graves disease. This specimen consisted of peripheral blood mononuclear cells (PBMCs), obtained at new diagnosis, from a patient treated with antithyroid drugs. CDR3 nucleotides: TGTGCCAGCAGCTTCTCCGATCCTTCGGGCCATGAGCAGTTCTTC. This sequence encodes CASSFSDPSGHEQFF.